This is a list of T cell receptor beta chains from one sample in a study of T cell responses to AZD1222 COVID-19 vaccine. Data came from immunoSEQ multiplex PCR; TCRdb stores just in-frame clones and leaves some out. This table holds some 96,000 clones, more than 75% found once. The source material was peripheral blood, sampled on day 0 of AZD1222 vaccination. These receptors were taken from an adult in good health. Each CDR3 is given without its conserved first and last residue.

v_call cdr3_length cdr3_aa
TRBV11-2 14 ASSPPYPAAAGELF
TRBV9 14 ASSGRGSSSNEKLF
TRBV20-1 9 SAAGGTEAF
TRBV5-1 13 ASSLLGLSTDTQY
TRBV6-6 13 ASSYSGFGGTEAF
TRBV10-1 11 ASSESLTDTQY
TRBV27 11 ASSPREGNEQF
TRBV6-2/TRBV6-3 11 ASSLEGIQPQH
TRBV3-1/TRBV3-2 12 ASSQSSGMETQY
TRBV5-8 17 ASSFSGLAGLGPTDTQY
TRBV5-6 12 ASSPTAFNSPLH
TRBV6-1 11 ASSDGTGGGYT
TRBV5-1 12 ASSLGQGARGYT
TRBV6-5 13 ASRVADSYNSPLH
TRBV7-3 13 ASSFRDGTETEAF
TRBV6-5 8 ASMEETQY
TRBV20-1 9 RVEAGNGYT
TRBV6-5 13 ASTYPDKNTGELF
TRBV18 10 ASSTRDYGYT
TRBV6-5 11 ASTRERGETQY
TRBV18 11 ASSPQITGELF
TRBV4-3 13 ASSGNLQVQETQY
TRBV3-1/TRBV3-2 11 ASSPPQNTEAF
TRBV6-5 13 ASSYLESGTGELF
TRBV7-9 11 ASSLGQNYGYT
TRBV9 12 ASSVGAGGVEQY
TRBV29-1 11 SVEVTGPETQY
TRBV5-1 17 ASSLEVGRGPRGGNTIY
TRBV5-1 13 ASSLNQGTGAEAF
TRBV3-1/TRBV3-2 12 ASSQEGGGTEAF
TRBV7-9 11 ASSLSGINEQY
TRBV6-2/TRBV6-3 15 ASSPFGRGGNTDTQY
TRBV2 14 ASRGLAGGLTDTQY
TRBV9 10 ASQGWTGELF
TRBV6-5 12 ASSYDRDSYEQY
TRBV2 12 ASRPIGGPGELF
TRBV2 12 ASSEMGVAYGYT
TRBV5-1 12 ASSVGGQSGELF
TRBV10-3 12 AIGQAGTLNTIY
TRBV30 14 AWSRYSGLVFNEQY
TRBV6-2/TRBV6-3 16 ATSLEGTTGLATDTQY
TRBV10-3 15 AISDVSRTYASYEQY
TRBV5-1 13 ASSLGAGGNQPQH
TRBV18 14 ASSRGQGSSGNTIY
TRBV7-3 13 ASSSRQGRDNEQF
TRBV5-8 9 ASSPYETQY
TRBV30 12 AWSVQGGRTEAF
TRBV5-1 10 ASSFVSNEQF